What follows are 5 T cell receptor beta chains derived from one specimen sequenced in a study of brain T cells in children with intractable seizures. Clones were read by immunoSEQ multiplex PCR, and TCRdb kept only the in-frame ones, dropping some. The data contain 80,000 or so clones, about 93% of them singletons. Sequenced material: peripheral blood, taken at surgery. The receptors come from a girl aged 2-15 years with Rasmussen encephalitis and intractable seizures.

This chain uses TRBV7-9 with TRBJ2-7, with 9 bases identical to TRBD2. V gave up 6 bases and J gave up 3 bases; unmatched junction bases: 9. This CDR3 is built from 15 residues. Germline-derived CDR1 and CDR2 are SEHNR and FQNEAQ (reference sequence). The CDR3: CASSPYSGRGYEQYF. CDR3 coding DNA: TGTGCCAGCAGTCCCTATAGCGGGAGAGGCTACGAGCAGTACTTC.

V and J are TRBV7-2 and TRBJ2-3; TRBD2 agrees at 11 bases. After removal of 0 bases from V and 3 bases from J, the junction contained 17 bases not matched to a gene. The germline CDR1 and CDR2 sequences are SGHTA and FQGNSA. The CDR3 extends over 21 amino acids. The CDR3 nucleotides read TGTGCCAGCAGCTTAGCGCTGGCACTAGCGGGAGTGGTGGTTAGGACAGATACGCAGTATTTT. It yields the protein CASSLALALAGVVVRTDTQYF.

The chain combines TRBV19 with TRBJ1-5; D remains ambiguous. V lost 6 bases to trimming and J lost 4 bases, with 7 bases between them. The germline gives CDR1 LNHDA, CDR2 SQIVND (reference sequence). The CDR3 spans 12 residues. Written as DNA, the CDR3 is TGTGCCAGTAGCCAGAGTAATCAGCCCCAGCATTTT. It yields the protein CASSQSNQPQHF.

This rearrangement joins TRBV30 to TRBJ2-1; TRBD2 agrees at 12 bases. Germline-derived CDR1 and CDR2 are GTSNPN and SVGIG (reference sequence). This CDR3 comprises 16 residues. J lost 4 bases, V lost 4 bases, and 8 bases had no gene match. CDR3 region: CAWIPASGGAYNEQFF. CDR3 in DNA: TGTGCCTGGATCCCCGCTAGCGGGGGGGCGTACAATGAGCAGTTCTTC.

This chain uses TRBV6-5 with TRBJ2-7; D is uncertain. This CDR3 region has 14 residues. CDR1 MNHEY and CDR2 SVGAGI come from the germline V gene. V dropped 0 bases and J dropped 6 bases, with 12 bases sitting between them. For the CDR3, the DNA is TGTGCCAGCAGTTACTCGGGCCCGGCCGGCGAGCAGTACTTC. It yields the protein CASSYSGPAGEQYF.